This is a list of T cell receptor beta chains from one sample in a study of T cell changes during pregnancy in multiple sclerosis. Assay used: immunoSEQ multiplex PCR; TCRdb lists only in-frame clones, some missing. The profile shows approximately 42,000 clones, around 84% of them singletons. Sequencing used CD4+ T cells from peripheral blood mononuclear cells, obtained before pregnancy. These receptors all stem from a female donor with multiple sclerosis, enrolled in a pregnancy study. The CDR3 runs from the conserved cysteine through the conserved F or W. A D gene is named only where the DNA matches it firmly. Size is stated for part of the rows, as once, few or many counts, or as a class when the clone is expanded.

d_gene,v_gene,j_gene,abundance,CDR3nt,CDR3aa
.,TRBV5-6,TRBJ2-1,.,TGTGCCAGCAGCCCTAGCGACTACAATGAGCAGTTCTTC,CASSPSDYNEQFF
.,TRBV4-2,TRBJ2-3,.,TGTGCCAGCAGCCAACCCCGCGGAGGCGTTACAGATACGCAGTATTTT,CASSQPRGGVTDTQYF
.,TRBV6-1,TRBJ2-2,.,TGTGCCAGCAGCACGCAGGGACAGAACACCGGGGAGCTGTTTTTT,CASSTQGQNTGELFF
TRBD2,TRBV6-4,TRBJ2-3,.,TGTGCCAGCAGTGAGACTAGCGGGGGAGGTACAGATACGCAGTATTTT,CASSETSGGGTDTQYF
TRBD1,TRBV18,TRBJ1-3,.,TGTGCCAGCCCGGGACAGGGGGCCAGAAACACCATATATTTT,CASPGQGARNTIYF
TRBD1,TRBV30,TRBJ2-7,once,TGTGCCTGGAGGAATCCCGGGACAGGGACGTACGAGCAGTACTTC,CAWRNPGTGTYEQYF
.,TRBV5-1,TRBJ2-2,.,TGCGCCAGCAGCCCTACTTCGAACACCGGGGAGCTGTTTTTT,CASSPTSNTGELFF
TRBD1,TRBV6-1,TRBJ1-2,.,TGTGCCAGCAGTGATCCGGTGACAGGGAACTATGGCTACACCTTC,CASSDPVTGNYGYTF
TRBD1,TRBV7-9,TRBJ2-7,.,TGTGCCAGCAGCATGCCCCCGGGACAGGGGACCAACGAGCAGTACTTC,CASSMPPGQGTNEQYF
TRBD1,TRBV19,TRBJ1-1,.,TGTGCCAGTAGTACCTGGACAGGGGACACTGAAGCTTTCTTT,CASSTWTGDTEAFF
.,TRBV29-1,TRBJ1-1,.,TGCAGCGGAACTCTCCCCGAGAACACTGAAGCTTTCTTT,CSGTLPENTEAFF
.,TRBV6-1,TRBJ2-1,.,TGTGCCAGCAGTGAATGGGACACTCTCTACAATGAGCAGTTCTTC,CASSEWDTLYNEQFF
TRBD2,TRBV9,TRBJ2-2,.,TGTGCCAGCAGCGTGACTAGCGGGATTACCGGGGAGCTGTTTTTT,CASSVTSGITGELFF
.,TRBV5-4,TRBJ1-1,.,TGTGCCAGCAGTCATGGTGGGCGAAAGAACACTGAAGCTTTCTTT,CASSHGGRKNTEAFF
.,TRBV30,TRBJ1-2,.,TGTGCCTGGAGGATTGGGGCGGGGGGGAACTATGGCTACACCTTC,CAWRIGAGGNYGYTF
.,TRBV29-1,TRBJ2-7,.,TGCAGCGTTTTATTCGGGAGCTGGGGAAACGAGCAGTACTTC,CSVLFGSWGNEQYF
TRBD1,TRBV7-8,TRBJ2-7,.,TGTGCCAGCAGCTTATTTGCTAGGCGACAGGGGTCCCACGAGCAGTACTTC,CASSLFARRQGSHEQYF
TRBD1,TRBV19,TRBJ1-5,few,TGTGCCAGTAGTGCCCAGGGGGGACTGAGCAATCAGCCCCAGCATTTT,CASSAQGGLSNQPQHF
TRBD2,TRBV6-1,TRBJ2-1,.,TGTGCCAGCAGTGAACGGGGGGAGCGAAGGAATGAGCAGTTCTTC,CASSERGERRNEQFF
.,TRBV27,TRBJ1-6,.,TGTGCCAGCAGTTTATTCTTCGGTGCGGCCGGGGAGTCACCCCTCCACTTT,CASSLFFGAAGESPLHF
.,TRBV19,TRBJ1-1,.,TGTGCCAGTAGTATGGGGGCGGGAGTTGAGGCTTTCTTT,CASSMGAGVEAFF
TRBD1,TRBV7-3,TRBJ2-3,.,TGTGCCAGCAGCTTCACGACAGGGGACACGCAGTATTTT,CASSFTTGDTQYF
.,TRBV5-1,TRBJ1-1,.,TGCGCCAGCAGCTTGGCGGTGTTCACTCCTGAAGCTTTCTTT,CASSLAVFTPEAFF
TRBD2,TRBV9,TRBJ2-1,.,TGTGCCAGCAGCAAGCGGGGGCTCTCCTACAATGAGCAGTTCTTC,CASSKRGLSYNEQFF
.,TRBV4-2,TRBJ1-5,few,TGTGCCAGCAGCCAAGTTCGACAGGGCAATCAGCCCCAGCATTTT,CASSQVRQGNQPQHF
TRBD1,TRBV6-5,TRBJ1-2,.,TGTGCCAGCAGTTACTGGACAGGGGGCTGGGGTGGCTACACCTTC,CASSYWTGGWGGYTF